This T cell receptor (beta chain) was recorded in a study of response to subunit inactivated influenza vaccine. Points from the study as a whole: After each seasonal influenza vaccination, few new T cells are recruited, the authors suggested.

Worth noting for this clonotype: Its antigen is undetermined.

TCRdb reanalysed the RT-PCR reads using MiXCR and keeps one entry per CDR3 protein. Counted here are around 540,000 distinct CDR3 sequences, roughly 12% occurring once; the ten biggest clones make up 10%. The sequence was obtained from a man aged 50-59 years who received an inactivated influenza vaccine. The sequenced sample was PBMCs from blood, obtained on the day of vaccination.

In DNA, the CDR3 is TGTGCCACCTACGGGGGGGCCATTGACACCGGGGAGCTGTTTTTT. Protein product: CATYGGAIDTGELFF. The genes are TRBV10-3 and TRBJ2-2; 8 nucleotides align to TRBD2. Trimming cost V 10 bases and J 3 bases; bases outside gene matches: 10. The CDR3 contains 15 residues. Per germline, CDR1 ENHRY and CDR2 SYGVKD.